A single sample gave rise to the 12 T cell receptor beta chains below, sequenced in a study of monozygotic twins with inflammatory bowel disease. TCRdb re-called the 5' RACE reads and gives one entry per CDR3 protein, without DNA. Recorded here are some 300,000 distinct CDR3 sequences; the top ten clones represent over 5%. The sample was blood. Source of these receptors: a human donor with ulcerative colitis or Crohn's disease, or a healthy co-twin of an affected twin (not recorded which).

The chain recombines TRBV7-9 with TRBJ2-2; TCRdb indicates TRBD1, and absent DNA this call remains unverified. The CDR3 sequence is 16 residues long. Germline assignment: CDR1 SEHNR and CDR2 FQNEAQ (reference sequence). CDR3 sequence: CASSYAGTGRSGELFF.

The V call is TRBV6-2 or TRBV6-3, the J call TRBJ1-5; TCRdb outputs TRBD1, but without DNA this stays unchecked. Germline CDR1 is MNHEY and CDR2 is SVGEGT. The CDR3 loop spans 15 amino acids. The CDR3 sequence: CASSYGGQGYGPQHF.

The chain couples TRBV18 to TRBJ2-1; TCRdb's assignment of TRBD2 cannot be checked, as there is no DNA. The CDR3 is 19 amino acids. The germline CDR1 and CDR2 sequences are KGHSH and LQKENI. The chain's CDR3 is CASSPPSLLAGFSYNEQFF.

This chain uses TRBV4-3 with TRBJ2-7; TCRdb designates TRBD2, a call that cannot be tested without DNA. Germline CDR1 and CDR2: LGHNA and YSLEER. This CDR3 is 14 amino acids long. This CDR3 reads CASSRSGQRTEQYF.

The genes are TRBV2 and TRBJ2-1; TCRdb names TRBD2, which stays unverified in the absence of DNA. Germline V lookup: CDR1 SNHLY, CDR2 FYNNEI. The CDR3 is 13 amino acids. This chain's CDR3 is CASSDGRDLEQFF.

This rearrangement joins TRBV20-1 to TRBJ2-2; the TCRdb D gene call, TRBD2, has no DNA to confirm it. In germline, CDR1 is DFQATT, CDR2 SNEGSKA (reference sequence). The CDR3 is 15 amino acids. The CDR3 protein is CSAYGTASNTGELFF.

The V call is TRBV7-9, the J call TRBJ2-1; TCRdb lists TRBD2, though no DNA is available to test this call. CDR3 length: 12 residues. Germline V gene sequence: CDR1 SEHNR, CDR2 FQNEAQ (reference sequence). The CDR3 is CASSWALDEQFF. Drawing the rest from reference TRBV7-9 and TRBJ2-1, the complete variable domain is DTGVSQNPRHKITKRGQNVTFRCDPISEHNRLYWYRQTLGQGPEFLTYFQNEAQLEKSRLLSDRFSAERPKGSFSTLEIQRTEQGDSAMYLCASSWALDEQFFGPGTRLTVL.

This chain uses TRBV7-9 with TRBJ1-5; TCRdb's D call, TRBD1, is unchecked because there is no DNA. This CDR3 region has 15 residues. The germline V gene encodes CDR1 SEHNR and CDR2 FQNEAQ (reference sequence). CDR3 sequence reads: CANSPEATGRQPQHF. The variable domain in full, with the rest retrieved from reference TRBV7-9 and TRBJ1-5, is DTGVSQNPRHKITKRGQNVTFRCDPISEHNRLYWYRQTLGQGPEFLTYFQNEAQLEKSRLLSDRFSAERPKGSFSTLEIQRTEQGDSAMYLCANSPEATGRQPQHFGDGTRLSIL.

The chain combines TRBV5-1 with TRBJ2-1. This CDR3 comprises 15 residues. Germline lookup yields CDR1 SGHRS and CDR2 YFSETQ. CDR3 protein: CASSLGASSYNEQFF.

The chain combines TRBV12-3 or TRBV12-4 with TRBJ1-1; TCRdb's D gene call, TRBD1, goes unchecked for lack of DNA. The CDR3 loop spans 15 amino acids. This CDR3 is CASSYRDGMNTEAFF.

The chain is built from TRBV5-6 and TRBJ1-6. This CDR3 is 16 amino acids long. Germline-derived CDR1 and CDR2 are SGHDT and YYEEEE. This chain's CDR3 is CASSLLLGNYNSPLHF. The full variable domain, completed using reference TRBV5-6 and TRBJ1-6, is DAGVTQSPTHLIKTRGQQVTLRCSPKSGHDTVSWYQQALGQGPQFIFQYYEEEERQRGNFPDRFSGHQFPNYSSELNVNALLLGDSALYLCASSLLLGNYNSPLHFGNGTRLTVT.

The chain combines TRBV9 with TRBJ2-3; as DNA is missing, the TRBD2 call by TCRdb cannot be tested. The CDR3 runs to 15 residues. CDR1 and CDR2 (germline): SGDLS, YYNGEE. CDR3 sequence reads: CASSSPATSSDTQYF.